The source of this T cell receptor (beta chain) is a study of cytomegalovirus exposure and HLA in healthy donors. At the level of the study: Genotyping showed less than 85% of fewer than 500 donors falling in the Caucasian-associated ancestry cluster.

Regarding the study as a whole: It has been reported that TCR beta sequences accurately predicted the HLA-A and HLA-B alleles of most subjects. Relative to equally common others, HLA-associated TCR beta chains showed greater clonal expansion in a later analysis.

Concerning this clone itself: The antigen is not known.

The length of the CDR3 is 13 residues. Germline V gives CDR1 SQVTM, CDR2 ANQGSEA. V lost 4 bases, J lost 7 bases, and 14 bases lay in between. With 60 Vbeta and 13 Jbeta primers, the PCR was carried out. Clones were read by immunoSEQ multiplex PCR, and TCRdb kept only the in-frame ones, dropping some. The sample includes around 120,000 clones, around two thirds of them seen just once. The specimen was PBMCs. The sequence was collected from a human donor in good health. The rearrangement uses TRBV29-1 and TRBJ1-5; D perhaps matches TRBD1 (6 bases). DNA for the CDR3: TGCAGCGTTGGTCCAGGGGTTGGACAGCCCCAGCATTTT. This encodes CSVGPGVGQPQHF.